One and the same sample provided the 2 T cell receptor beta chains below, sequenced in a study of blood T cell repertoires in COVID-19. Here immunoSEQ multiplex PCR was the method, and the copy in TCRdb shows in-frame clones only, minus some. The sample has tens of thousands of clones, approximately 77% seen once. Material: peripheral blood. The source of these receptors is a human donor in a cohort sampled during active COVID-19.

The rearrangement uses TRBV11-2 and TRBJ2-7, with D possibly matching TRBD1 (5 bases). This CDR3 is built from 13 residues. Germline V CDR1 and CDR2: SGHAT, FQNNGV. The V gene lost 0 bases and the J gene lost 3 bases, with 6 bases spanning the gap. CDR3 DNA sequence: TGTGCCAGCAGCTTAGACAGGGTCTACGAGCAGTACTTC. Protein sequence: CASSLDRVYEQYF.

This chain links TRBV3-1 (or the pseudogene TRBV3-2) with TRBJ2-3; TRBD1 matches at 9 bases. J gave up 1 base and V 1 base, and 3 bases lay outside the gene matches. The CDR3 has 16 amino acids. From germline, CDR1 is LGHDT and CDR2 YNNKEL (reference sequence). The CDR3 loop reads CASSQGDRARTDTQYF. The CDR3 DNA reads TGTGCCAGCAGCCAAGGGGACAGGGCCCGCACAGATACGCAGTATTTT.